This T cell receptor beta chain was recorded in a study of response to subunit inactivated influenza vaccine. TCRdb redid the calling of the RT-PCR reads with MiXCR, one entry per CDR3 protein. This sample has approximately 520,000 distinct CDR3 sequences, with 15% to 20% found just once. Germline CDR1 and CDR2: MNHEY and SVGEGT. V was clipped by 6 bases and J by 3 bases, with 17 bases between them. The CDR3 has 15 residues. This clonotype was seen only a few times. Sequenced material: CD4+ T cells sorted from PBMCs, taken less than 30 months after vaccination. The source of this sequence is a man aged 45-69 years who received an inactivated influenza vaccine. The chain uses TRBV6-2 or TRBV6-3 and TRBJ2-5, with D unclear. CDR3 amino acids: CASRPSGVLKETQYF. As DNA, the CDR3 is TGTGCCAGCAGACCTTCGGGCGTCCTCAAAGAGACCCAGTACTTC.